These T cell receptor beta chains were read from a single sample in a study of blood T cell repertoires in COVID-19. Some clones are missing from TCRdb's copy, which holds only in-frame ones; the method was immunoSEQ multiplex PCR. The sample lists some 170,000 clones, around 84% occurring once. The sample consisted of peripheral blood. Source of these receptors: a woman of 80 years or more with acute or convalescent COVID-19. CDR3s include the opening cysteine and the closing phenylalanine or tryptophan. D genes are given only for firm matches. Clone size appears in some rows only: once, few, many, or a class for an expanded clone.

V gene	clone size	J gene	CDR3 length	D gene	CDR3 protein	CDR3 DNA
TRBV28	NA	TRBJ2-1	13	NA	CASRKQGDDEQFF	TGTGCCAGCAGAAAACAGGGTGACGATGAGCAGTTCTTC
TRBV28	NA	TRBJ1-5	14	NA	CASSLDTRNQPQHF	TGTGCCAGCAGTTTAGACACCCGCAATCAGCCCCAGCATTTT
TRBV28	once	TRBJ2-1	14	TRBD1	CANSDRLGDNEQFF	TGTGCCAACTCGGACAGGTTGGGTGACAATGAGCAGTTCTTC
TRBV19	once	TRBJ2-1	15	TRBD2	CASSIKLAGPNEQFF	TGTGCCAGTAGTATAAAACTAGCGGGGCCCAATGAGCAGTTCTTC
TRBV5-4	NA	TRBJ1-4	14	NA	CASSLYGLGEKLFF	TGTGCCAGCAGCTTATACGGCCTCGGGGAAAAACTGTTTTTT
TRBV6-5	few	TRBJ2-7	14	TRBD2	CASSTAGGPYEQYF	TGTGCCAGCAGTACAGCGGGGGGGCCCTACGAGCAGTACTTC
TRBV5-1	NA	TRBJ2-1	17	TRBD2	CASSLRLAGSLYNEQFF	TGCGCCAGCAGCTTGCGACTAGCGGGAAGCTTATACAATGAGCAGTTCTTC
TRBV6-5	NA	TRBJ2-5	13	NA	CASRVLIKETQYF	TGTGCCAGCAGGGTACTGATTAAAGAGACCCAGTACTTC
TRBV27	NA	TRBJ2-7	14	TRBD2	CASTPSGRPREQYF	TGTGCCAGCACCCCCAGCGGGAGGCCGAGGGAGCAGTACTTC
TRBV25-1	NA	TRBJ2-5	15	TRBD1	CASSAKTGNQETQYF	TGTGCCAGCAGTGCAAAGACAGGGAACCAAGAGACCCAGTACTTC
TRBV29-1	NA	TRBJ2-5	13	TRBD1	CSVDLDRVETQYF	TGCAGCGTTGATCTAGACAGGGTTGAGACCCAGTACTTC
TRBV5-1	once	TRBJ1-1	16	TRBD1	CASSLGQGKMNTEAFF	TGCGCCAGCAGCCTAGGACAGGGGAAAATGAACACTGAAGCTTTCTTT
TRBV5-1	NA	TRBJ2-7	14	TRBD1	CASSFTGGRDEQYF	TGCGCCAGCAGCTTTACAGGGGGTAGGGACGAGCAGTACTTC
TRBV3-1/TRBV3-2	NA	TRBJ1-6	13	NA	CASSHGGNSPLHF	TGTGCCAGCAGCCACGGAGGGAATTCACCCCTCCACTTT
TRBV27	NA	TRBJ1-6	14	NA	CASKWGLSYSPLHF	TGTGCCAGCAAGTGGGGACTTTCATACTCACCCCTCCACTTT
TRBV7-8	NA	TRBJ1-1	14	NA	CASSLGQSNTEAFF	TGTGCCAGCAGCCTCGGACAGTCGAACACTGAAGCTTTCTTT
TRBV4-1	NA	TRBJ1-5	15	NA	CASSQQDNFYQPQHF	TGCGCCAGCAGCCAACAAGACAATTTTTATCAGCCCCAGCATTTT
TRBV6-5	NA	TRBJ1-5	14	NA	CASSYSSSGQPQHF	TGTGCCAGCAGTTACTCGAGTTCGGGTCAGCCCCAGCATTTT
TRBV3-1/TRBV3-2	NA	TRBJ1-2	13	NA	CASSPRQTYGYTF	TGTGCCAGCAGCCCGCGACAGACCTATGGCTACACCTTC
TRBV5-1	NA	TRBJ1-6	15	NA	CASSFGGQGLSPLHF	TGCGCCAGCAGCTTTGGTGGACAAGGCCTCTCACCCCTCCACTTT
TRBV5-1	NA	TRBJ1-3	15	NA	CASSREGGSGNTIYF	TGCGCCAGCAGCAGAGAAGGGGGATCTGGAAACACCATATATTTT
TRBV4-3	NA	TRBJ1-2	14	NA	CASSHLVSNYGYTF	TGCGCCAGCAGCCACCTAGTTTCGAACTATGGCTACACCTTC
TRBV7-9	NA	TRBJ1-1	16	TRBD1	CASSPGGTGGLTEAFF	TGTGCCAGCAGCCCGGGCGGAACAGGGGGATTGACTGAAGCTTTCTTT
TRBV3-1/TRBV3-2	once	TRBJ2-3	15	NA	CASSLPWGDTDTQYF	TGTGCCAGCAGCCTACCATGGGGGGACACAGATACGCAGTATTTT
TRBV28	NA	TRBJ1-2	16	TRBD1	CASSLTGGPANYGYTF	TGTGCCAGCAGTTTGACAGGGGGCCCGGCTAACTATGGCTACACCTTC
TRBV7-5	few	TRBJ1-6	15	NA	CARSLGVRGYSPLHF	TGTGCCAGAAGCTTAGGGGTCAGGGGCTATTCACCCCTCCACTTT
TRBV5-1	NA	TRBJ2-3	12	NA	CASSTIGDTQYF	TGCGCCAGCAGCACTATAGGAGATACGCAGTATTTT
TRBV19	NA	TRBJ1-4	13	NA	CASSKNFGEKLFF	TGTGCCAGTAGTAAAAATTTCGGTGAAAAACTGTTTTTT
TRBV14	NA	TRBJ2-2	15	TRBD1	CASSQWDRATGELFF	TGTGCCAGCAGCCAATGGGACAGGGCTACCGGGGAGCTGTTTTTT
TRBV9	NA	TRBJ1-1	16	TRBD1	CASSGHRGSMNTEAFF	TGTGCCAGCAGCGGGCACAGGGGTTCGATGAACACTGAAGCTTTCTTT
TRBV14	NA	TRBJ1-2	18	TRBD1	CASSQERDRGRKDYGYTF	TGTGCCAGCAGCCAAGAAAGGGACAGGGGGCGCAAAGACTATGGCTACACCTTC
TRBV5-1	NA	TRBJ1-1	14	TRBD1	CASMGVTGANEAFF	TGCGCCAGCATGGGGGTGACAGGGGCGAATGAAGCTTTCTTT
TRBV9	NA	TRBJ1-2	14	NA	CASSVDEGSYGYTF	TGTGCCAGCAGCGTAGACGAGGGTTCCTATGGCTACACCTTC
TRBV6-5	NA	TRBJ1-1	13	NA	CASRTPMNTEAFF	TGTGCCAGCAGGACTCCCATGAACACTGAAGCTTTCTTT
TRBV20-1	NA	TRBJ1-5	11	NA	CSAGLSQPQHF	TGCAGTGCTGGACTTTCCCAGCCCCAGCATTTT
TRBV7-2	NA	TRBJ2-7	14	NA	CASSTWNGAYEQYF	TGTGCCAGCAGCACCTGGAACGGGGCCTACGAGCAGTACTTC
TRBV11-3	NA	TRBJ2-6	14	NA	CASSLGAGANVLTF	TGTGCCAGCAGCCTCGGTGCTGGGGCCAACGTCCTGACTTTC
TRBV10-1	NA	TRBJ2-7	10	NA	CASRRDEQYF	TGCGCCAGCAGGAGGGACGAGCAGTACTTC
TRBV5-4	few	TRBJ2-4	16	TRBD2	CASSLWPSGSRDIQYF	TGTGCCAGCAGCTTGTGGCCTAGCGGGAGTCGGGACATTCAGTACTTC
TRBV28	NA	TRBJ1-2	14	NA	CASRPSARGSGYTF	TGTGCCAGCAGGCCGTCGGCTAGGGGGAGTGGCTACACCTTC
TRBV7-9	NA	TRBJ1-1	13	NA	CASSPGQNTEAFF	TGTGCCAGCAGCCCGGGACAGAACACTGAAGCTTTCTTT
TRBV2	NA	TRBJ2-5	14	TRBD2	CASLTGLAGETQYF	TGTGCCAGCCTAACGGGACTAGCGGGAGAGACCCAGTACTTC
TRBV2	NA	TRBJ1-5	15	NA	CASSPGHRGNQPQHF	TGTGCCAGCAGCCCGGGACACAGAGGCAATCAGCCCCAGCATTTT
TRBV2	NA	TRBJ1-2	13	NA	CASREGLDYGYTF	TGTGCCAGCAGGGAGGGGTTGGACTATGGCTACACCTTC
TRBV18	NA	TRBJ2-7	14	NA	CASSPPTLSYEQYF	TGTGCCAGCTCACCCCCGACACTCTCCTACGAGCAGTACTTC
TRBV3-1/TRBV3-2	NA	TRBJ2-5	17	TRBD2	CASSPAGTSAPVETQYF	TGTGCCAGCAGCCCTGCCGGGACTAGCGCACCGGTAGAGACCCAGTACTTC
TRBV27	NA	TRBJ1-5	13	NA	CASSLSENQPQHF	TGTGCCAGCAGTTTGTCAGAAAATCAGCCCCAGCATTTT